The clone carrying this T cell receptor (beta chain) was picked up many times. This record comes from a study of T cells in Graves' hyperthyroidism and ophthalmopathy. Study information: Peripheral blood was acquired at first diagnosis, ahead of any therapy whatsoever.

Amplification of TCR beta CDR3 regions used RNA as the template. RT-PCR in the first round (using the HTBI primer set) targeted the TCR CDR3. TCRdb independently ran MiXCR on the multiplex PCR reads; one entry per CDR3 protein. The table shows fewer than 750,000 distinct CDR3 sequences, with about 15% occurring only once. Trimming took 1 base from V and 3 from J, leaving 10 bases between them. The V gene's germline CDR1 is LGHDT and CDR2 YNNKEL (reference sequence). This CDR3 region has 14 residues. Every diagnosis used clinical symptoms, serum thyroxine and TRAb, thyroid ultrasound and orbital computed tomography. PBMCs stemmed from more than 7.5 ml fresh peripheral blood.

The receptor was isolated from a woman aged 40 to 49 with Graves' ophthalmopathy. The V and J genes are TRBV3-1 and TRBJ2-7, with D hard to call. The sequenced sample consisted of blood. CDR3 in DNA: TGTGCCAGCAGCCAAGCACAGCCCAACTACGAGCAGTACTTC. This sequence encodes CASSQAQPNYEQYF.